These 12 T cell receptor beta chains share one sample of origin, sequenced in a study of CD8 T cells in ankylosing spondylitis. Whole-study findings and limits: It appeared that ankylosing spondylitis blood was characterized by a TCR beta motif of several highly homologous variants.

One entry per CDR3 protein, called by TCRdb with MiXCR from the 5' RACE reads. The table shows hundreds of thousands of distinct CDR3 sequences, with about a sixth occurring only once. Antigen specificity for these receptors is unknown. Sequencing was done on a sample of blood, either unsorted or a sorted T cell fraction (not recorded which). The receptor source for this set is a male donor with ankylosing spondylitis.

This clonotype was detected only a few times. The V gene is TRBV5-1, the J gene TRBJ2-1; TRBD2 is a possible D gene (5 bases). V gave up 5 bases and J gave up 4 bases, with 13 bases separating them. The germline CDR1 and CDR2 sequences are SGHRS and YFSETQ. The CDR3 contains 14 residues. The CDR3 sequence: CASRTGLYYNEQFF. DNA for the CDR3: TGCGCCAGCAGGACCGGACTCTATTACAATGAGCAGTTCTTC.

This clonotype was seen only a few times. This chain joins TRBV18 and TRBJ1-5; D perhaps matches TRBD1 (5 bases). The CDR3 spans 16 residues. CDR1 and CDR2 (germline): KGHSH, LQKENI. The V end lost 3 bases, the J end lost 4 bases, and 16 bases lay between the germline ends. The DNA of the CDR3 is TGTGCCAGCTCACCCAACTATGACAGTTATAATCAGCCCCAGCATTTT. Its translation is CASSPNYDSYNQPQHF.

The rearrangement joins TRBV27 to TRBJ2-7; 7 nucleotides match TRBD1. J was trimmed by 0 bases and V by 0 bases; bases with no gene match: 14. The CDR3 runs 19 residues. Germline V gene sequence: CDR1 MNHEY, CDR2 SMNVEV (reference sequence). CDR3 amino acids: CASSLSEGAYGLSSYEQYF. CDR3 nucleotides: TGTGCCAGCAGTTTATCTGAGGGGGCCTACGGGCTCTCCTCCTACGAGCAGTACTTC.

V is TRBV9 and J is TRBJ2-1; 7 nucleotides agree with TRBD2. The germline gives CDR1 SGDLS, CDR2 YYNGEE. This CDR3 comprises 14 residues. V trimming: 6 bases; J trimming: 2 bases; junction bases outside the gene matches: 5. CDR3 in amino acids: CASNGGSAYNEQFF. The CDR3, as DNA: TGTGCCAGCAACGGGGGGAGTGCCTACAATGAGCAGTTCTTC.

This chain links TRBV30 with TRBJ2-1; D unresolved. Germline CDR1 reads GTSNPN; CDR2 reads SVGIG (reference sequence). CDR3 length equals 16 residues. V was shortened by 2 bases and J by 5 bases, with 19 bases between the two germline ends. CDR3 protein: CAWSSEAFRVHNEQFF. The CDR3 nucleotides are TGTGCCTGGAGTTCTGAGGCCTTTAGGGTACACAATGAGCAGTTCTTC. Variable domain in full (rest from reference TRBV30 and TRBJ2-1): SQTIHQWPATLVQPVGSPLSLECTVEGTSNPNLYWYRQAAGRGLQLLFYSVGIGQISSEVPQNLSASRPQDRQFILSSKKLLLSDSGFYLCAWSSEAFRVHNEQFFGPGTRLTVL.

This chain connects TRBV5-1 to TRBJ1-2, with TRBD1 as a possible D gene (6 bases). This CDR3 region has 15 residues. Per the germline V gene, CDR1 is SGHRS and CDR2 is YFSETQ. The V end was cut by 4 bases, the J end by 8 bases, with 21 bases between. CDR3 sequence (DNA): TGCGCCAGCAGCCGGGACACCGGGCCCTTGAGGGGCTACACCTTC. Translated: CASSRDTGPLRGYTF.

This clonotype has more than one count but fewer than ten. The CDR3, as DNA: TGTGCCAGCAGGATCCCCGGGACACCGAGTGGGAATGAGCAGTTCTTC. This codes for CASRIPGTPSGNEQFF. The chain is built from TRBV9 and TRBJ2-1; D perhaps matches TRBD1 (6 bases). Germline V CDR1 and CDR2: SGDLS, YYNGEE. Trimming pared 5 bases from V and 7 bases from J, leaving 22 bases between. The CDR3 has 16 amino acids.

The chain has TRBV7-2 and TRBJ2-5; 7 positions match TRBD1. The junction had 6 bases not matched to a gene; V was cut back by 0 bases and J by 2 bases. The CDR3 sequence is 16 residues long. Per the germline V gene, CDR1 is SGHTA and CDR2 is FQGNSA. CDR3 sequence (DNA): TGTGCCAGCAGCTTAGCGGGGTCAGGGGGTCAAGAGACCCAGTACTTC. This translates into CASSLAGSGGQETQYF.

This clonotype was seen many times. The chain links TRBV20-1 to TRBJ1-2; TRBD1 matches at 7 bases. After removal of 5 bases from V and 8 bases from J, the junction contained 11 bases not matched to a gene. The CDR3 is made up of 13 amino acids. CDR1 is DFQATT, CDR2 SNEGSKA, per germline (reference sequence). This chain's CDR3 is CSAPRQGEVGYTF. In nucleotides, the CDR3 is TGCAGTGCTCCCAGACAGGGAGAAGTGGGCTACACCTTC.

This clonotype was picked up a small number of times. This chain joins TRBV7-2 and TRBJ1-1; D might be TRBD1 (5 bases). Trimming removed 5 bases from V and 4 bases from J, with 11 bases in between. The CDR3 totals 13 residues. Germline V gives CDR1 SGHTA, CDR2 FQGNSA. CDR3 residues: CASSGGRGTEAFF. CDR3 nucleotide sequence: TGTGCCAGCAGCGGGGGGAGGGGCACTGAAGCTTTCTTT.

This clonotype appeared a few times. This rearrangement joins TRBV20-1 to TRBJ1-6; a weak D match, TRBD1 (5 bases). The V gene lost 6 bases and the J gene lost 0 bases, with 15 bases spanning the gap. Germline loops: CDR1 DFQATT, CDR2 SNEGSKA (reference sequence). This CDR3 contains 16 residues. CDR3 protein: CSASNVQGSYNSPLHF. In nucleotides, the CDR3 is TGCAGTGCCAGCAACGTCCAGGGCTCCTATAATTCACCCCTCCACTTT.

V is TRBV27 and J is TRBJ2-7; TRBD1 might be the D (6 bases). The CDR3 sequence is 15 residues long. The germline V gene encodes CDR1 MNHEY and CDR2 SMNVEV (reference sequence). Trimming left V 2 bases short and J 3 bases short, with 14 bases between. CDR3 DNA: TGTGCCAGCAGTTTAATGAGCAGGGGCCTCTACGAGCAGTACTTC. It specifies CASSLMSRGLYEQYF.